This is a list of T cell receptor beta chains from one sample in a study of CD8 T cells in Susac syndrome. TCRdb re-derived calls from the immunoSEQ multiplex PCR reads in MiXCR, one entry per CDR3 protein. The repertoire holds about 210,000 distinct CDR3 sequences, approximately 95% seen once, with around 0.08% in the top ten. The sequencing sample was made of CD4+ T cells from PBMCs. The receptors were gathered from a human donor with multiple sclerosis. Both conserved end residues are part of each CDR3. Each record gives: clone size, V gene, D gene, J gene, CDR3 protein, CDR3 DNA. The D gene is left open where the match is weak. The listing skips clone size in some rows; elsewhere it reads once, few, many or a size class.

.	TRBV2	.	TRBJ2-7	CASTPGTSVDEQYF	TGTGCCAGCACCCCCGGGACCTCCGTGGACGAGCAGTACTTC
.	TRBV6-1	TRBD1	TRBJ1-6	CASSPRGGPRGGNSPLHF	TGTGCCAGCAGTCCCAGGGGGGGGCCCAGGGGTGGTAATTCACCCCTCCACTTT
.	TRBV30	TRBD1	TRBJ1-5	CAWALAGGNQPQHF	TGTGCCTGGGCCCTTGCAGGGGGGAATCAGCCCCAGCATTTT
.	TRBV11-2	TRBD2	TRBJ2-7	CASSPGLAAGEQYF	TGTGCCAGCAGCCCGGGACTAGCTGCGGGCGAGCAGTACTTC
.	TRBV19	TRBD1	TRBJ2-2	CASSPLTGPTGELFF	TGTGCCAGTAGTCCTCTGACAGGGCCTACGGGGGAGCTGTTTTTT
.	TRBV3-1	.	TRBJ1-2	CASSQGGTLYTF	TGTGCCAGCAGCCAAGGGGGAACTTTATACACCTTC
.	TRBV28	.	TRBJ1-2	CASSTQGPLYGYTF	TGTGCCAGCAGTACACAGGGTCCCCTCTATGGCTACACCTTC
once	TRBV9	.	TRBJ1-2	CASSVGGQLYGYTF	TGTGCCAGCAGCGTAGGGGGACAACTCTATGGCTACACCTTC
.	TRBV7-9	.	TRBJ2-1	CASSLVWRSGNEQFF	TGTGCCAGCAGCTTAGTGTGGCGATCCGGTAATGAGCAGTTCTTC
.	TRBV6-6	TRBD2	TRBJ2-3	CASSRLAGGGDTQYF	TGTGCCAGCAGTCGACTAGCGGGGGGCGGAGATACGCAGTATTTT
.	TRBV3-1	TRBD1	TRBJ2-5	CASSQEGTGGKTQYF	TGTGCCAGCAGCCAAGAAGGGACAGGGGGCAAGACCCAGTACTTC
.	TRBV9	.	TRBJ2-6	CASSAHRGASGANVLTF	TGTGCCAGCAGCGCACATCGGGGCGCTAGTGGGGCCAACGTCCTGACTTTC
.	TRBV9	.	TRBJ1-2	CASSVGQSGPGGYTF	TGTGCCAGCAGCGTAGGACAATCGGGACCTGGGGGCTACACCTTC